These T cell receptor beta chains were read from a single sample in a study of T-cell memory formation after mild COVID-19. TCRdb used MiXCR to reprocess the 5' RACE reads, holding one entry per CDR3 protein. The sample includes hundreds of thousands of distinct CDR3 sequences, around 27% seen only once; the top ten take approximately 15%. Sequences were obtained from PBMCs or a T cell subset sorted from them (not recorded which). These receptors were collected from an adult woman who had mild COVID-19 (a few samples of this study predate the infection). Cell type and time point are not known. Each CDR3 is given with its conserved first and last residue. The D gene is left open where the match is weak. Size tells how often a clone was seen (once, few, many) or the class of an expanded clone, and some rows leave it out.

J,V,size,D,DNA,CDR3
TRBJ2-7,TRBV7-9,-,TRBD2,TGTGCCAGCAGCCAGGGACTAGTAGGCTACGAGCAGTACTTC,CASSQGLVGYEQYF
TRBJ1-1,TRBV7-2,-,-,TGTGCCAGCAGCTTAGCGGGCCCCGCTGAAGCTTTCTTT,CASSLAGPAEAFF
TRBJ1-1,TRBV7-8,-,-,TGTGCCAGCAGCTCAGCATTAGAAGCTTTCTTT,CASSSALEAFF
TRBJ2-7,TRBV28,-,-,TGTGCCAGCAGTTTAAAGAACTTTTTGAGCTCCTACGAGCAGTACTTC,CASSLKNFLSSYEQYF
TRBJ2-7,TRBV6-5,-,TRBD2,TGTGCCAGCAGTGAGCGGGAGTTATCGGGCGAGCAGTACTTC,CASSERELSGEQYF
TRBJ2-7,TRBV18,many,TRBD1,TGTGCCAGCTCACCGGGACAGGGCCGCTACGAGCAGTACTTC,CASSPGQGRYEQYF
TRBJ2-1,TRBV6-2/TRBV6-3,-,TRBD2,TGTGCCAGCAGTTACCCTACTAGCAGCGTGGAGACTAGCGCTTACAATGAGCAGTTCTTC,CASSYPTSSVETSAYNEQFF
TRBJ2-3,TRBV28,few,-,TGTGCCAGCACCCCGGGACTGAGCACAGATACGCAGTATTTT,CASTPGLSTDTQYF
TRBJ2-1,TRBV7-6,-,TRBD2,TGTGCCAGCACCCCAGCGGGAGGGCCCTACAATGAGCAGTTCTTC,CASTPAGGPYNEQFF
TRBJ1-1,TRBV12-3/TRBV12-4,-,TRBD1,TGTGCCAGCAGTTTAGTTGTAGGGAGGGGGCTCAAAGCTTTCTTT,CASSLVVGRGLKAFF
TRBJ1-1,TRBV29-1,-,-,TGCAGCGGAAGCGGGGGCAAAATGACTGAAGCTTTCTTT,CSGSGGKMTEAFF
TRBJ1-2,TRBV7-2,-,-,TGTGCCAGCAGCTTAGCGGCAGCCGCTAACTATGGCTACACCTTC,CASSLAAAANYGYTF
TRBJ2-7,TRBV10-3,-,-,TGTGCCATCAGTTTAGACGGAGGCCTCTACGAGCAGTACTTC,CAISLDGGLYEQYF
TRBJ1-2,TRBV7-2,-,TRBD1,TGTGCCAGCAGCTTCTCTAGGACAGGGGGCTATGGCTACACCTTC,CASSFSRTGGYGYTF
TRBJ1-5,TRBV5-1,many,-,TGCGCCAGCAGCCTCCAGGGCATCAGCAATCAGCCCCAGCATTTT,CASSLQGISNQPQHF
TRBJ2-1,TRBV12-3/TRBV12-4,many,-,TGTGCCACCGCACGGGACGAGCAGTTCTTC,CATARDEQFF
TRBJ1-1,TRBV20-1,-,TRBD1,TGCAGTGCCCCCGGGACAGGGAACACTGAAGCTTTCTTT,CSAPGTGNTEAFF
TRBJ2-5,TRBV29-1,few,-,TGCAGCGCGACGAGGGTTGAAGAGACCCAGTACTTC,CSATRVEETQYF
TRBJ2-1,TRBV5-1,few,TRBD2,TGCGCCAGCAGCGTCCCCGCGGCGGGAGACCCCTCCTACAATGAGCAGTTCTTC,CASSVPAAGDPSYNEQFF
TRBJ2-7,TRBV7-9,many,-,TGTGCCAGCAGCTCCGCCCGTACAGGTTACGAGCAGTACTTC,CASSSARTGYEQYF
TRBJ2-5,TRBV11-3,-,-,TGTGCCAGCAGCTTAGGCCGGGTCCCGAAATCCGAGACCCAGTACTTC,CASSLGRVPKSETQYF
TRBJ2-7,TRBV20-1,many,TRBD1,TGCAGTGCTACATCACCGACAGGGTACGAGCAGTACTTC,CSATSPTGYEQYF
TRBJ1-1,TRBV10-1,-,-,TGCGCCAGCAGTGACTGCAGAGGGGAGGAGCGGAACACTGAAGCTTTCTTT,CASSDCRGEERNTEAFF
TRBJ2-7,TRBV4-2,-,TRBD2,TGTGCCAGCAGCCAAGATACTAGCGGGAGGTCCTACGAGCAGTACTTC,CASSQDTSGRSYEQYF
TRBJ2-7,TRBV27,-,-,TGTGCCAGCAAGGGGGTGGGGGAGCAGTACTTC,CASKGVGEQYF
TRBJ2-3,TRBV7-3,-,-,TGTGCCAGCAGCTTAACGGGAATAGTCTCAGATACGCAGTATTTT,CASSLTGIVSDTQYF
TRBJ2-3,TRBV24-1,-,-,TGTGCCACCAAGGGATCCCTGAGCACAGATACGCAGTATTTT,CATKGSLSTDTQYF
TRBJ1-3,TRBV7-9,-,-,TGTGCCAGCAGCAAAGGGGGAAACCTCGGGAACACCATATATTTT,CASSKGGNLGNTIYF
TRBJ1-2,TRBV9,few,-,TGTGCCAGCAGCGTAGCGGCAGGGAACTATGGCTACACCTTC,CASSVAAGNYGYTF
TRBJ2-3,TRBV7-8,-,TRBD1,TGTGCCAGCAGCCGAACAGAAGGACGGGACAGGCAGTATTTT,CASSRTEGRDRQYF
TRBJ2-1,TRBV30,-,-,TGTGCCTGGAGTGTGGTAAATGAGCAGTTCTTC,CAWSVVNEQFF
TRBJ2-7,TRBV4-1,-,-,TGCGCCAGCAGCCATCCCCCCGAGGGGCCCTACGAGCAGTACTTC,CASSHPPEGPYEQYF
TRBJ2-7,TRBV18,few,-,TGTGCCAGCTCACCACCGGGCTACAAGGACGAGCAGTACTTC,CASSPPGYKDEQYF
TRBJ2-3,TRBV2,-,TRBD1,TGTGCCAGCAGTGAAGCTAGGCAGGGGGCCGTGGATACGCAGTATTTT,CASSEARQGAVDTQYF
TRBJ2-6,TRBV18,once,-,TGTGCCAGCTCATACTTGGGAGACAGCTCTGGGGCCAACGTCCTGACTTTC,CASSYLGDSSGANVLTF